A selection of T cell receptor beta chains follows, all from one sample in a study of CD8 T cells in Susac syndrome. MiXCR, applied by TCRdb to the immunoSEQ multiplex PCR reads, yields one record per CDR3 protein. The sample has 150,000 to 200,000 distinct CDR3 sequences, nearly 97% seen once. Sequenced material: CD4+ T cells from PBMCs. The receptors here all came from a human donor with Susac syndrome. Both conserved end residues are part of each CDR3. The order of the fields is D gene, J gene, clone size, V gene, CDR3 protein, CDR3 DNA. The D gene is left open where the match is weak. Clone size appears in some rows only: once, few, many, or a class for an expanded clone.

>TRBD1|TRBJ2-7|NA|TRBV3-1
CASSSPGQENGEQYF
TGTGCCAGCAGCTCCCCGGGACAGGAAAATGGCGAGCAGTACTTC
>NA|TRBJ2-5|NA|TRBV27
CASSLNQHFQETQYF
TGTGCCAGCAGTTTAAATCAGCACTTCCAAGAGACCCAGTACTTC
>NA|TRBJ1-1|NA|TRBV3-1
CASSQVAQRNTEAFF
TGTGCCAGCAGCCAAGTCGCACAGCGAAACACTGAAGCTTTCTTT
>NA|TRBJ2-1|NA|TRBV3-1
CASSQGRNSYNEQFF
TGTGCCAGCAGCCAAGGCAGAAACTCCTACAATGAGCAGTTCTTC
>TRBD2|TRBJ2-7|NA|TRBV9
CASSVSAGGQGEQYF
TGTGCCAGCAGCGTGTCAGCGGGGGGGCAAGGCGAGCAGTACTTC
>NA|TRBJ1-1|NA|TRBV20-1
CSASEAGRNTEAFF
TGCAGTGCTAGCGAGGCAGGGCGGAACACTGAAGCTTTCTTT
>NA|TRBJ1-4|once|TRBV29-1
CSVHSRSTNEKLFF
TGCAGCGTTCACAGCCGTTCAACTAATGAAAAACTGTTTTTT
>TRBD2|TRBJ2-5|NA|TRBV4-2
CASSRRLAAQETQYF
TGTGCCAGCAGCCGTCGACTAGCGGCCCAAGAGACCCAGTACTTC
>NA|TRBJ1-2|NA|TRBV30
CAWTQATTYGYTF
TGTGCCTGGACACAGGCAACTACCTATGGCTACACCTTC
>NA|TRBJ1-2|NA|TRBV6-6
CATQGGTYSYGYTF
TGTGCCACCCAAGGTGGGACCTACTCCTATGGCTACACCTTC
>NA|TRBJ1-2|NA|TRBV5-1
CASSLEQGNYGYTF
TGCGCCAGCAGCTTGGAACAGGGAAACTATGGCTACACCTTC
>TRBD2|TRBJ2-3|NA|TRBV6-5
CASRRGDTQYF
TGTGCCAGCAGGCGGGGGGATACGCAGTATTTT
>NA|TRBJ2-3|NA|TRBV6-1
CASSGQSTDTQYF
TGTGCCAGCAGCGGGCAAAGCACAGATACGCAGTATTTT
>TRBD1|TRBJ2-2|NA|TRBV7-2
CASSLAQGVNTGELFF
TGTGCCAGCAGCTTAGCACAGGGGGTTAACACCGGGGAGCTGTTTTTT
>NA|TRBJ1-1|NA|TRBV5-1
CASSLVRTKNTEAFF
TGCGCCAGCAGCTTGGTCAGGACTAAGAACACTGAAGCTTTCTTT
>TRBD1|TRBJ1-2|once|TRBV20-1
CSADTGAGYTF
TGCAGTGCCGACACAGGGGCTGGCTACACCTTC
>NA|TRBJ1-2|NA|TRBV11-1
CASSPGVWHPYGYTF
TGTGCCAGCAGCCCCGGCGTTTGGCACCCCTATGGCTACACCTTC
>TRBD2|TRBJ2-7|NA|TRBV11-2
CASSLALAGGHEQYF
TGTGCCAGCAGCTTAGCGCTAGCGGGGGGCCACGAGCAGTACTTC
>TRBD2|TRBJ2-3|NA|TRBV28
CASSWGGTSNTQYF
TGTGCCAGCAGTTGGGGGGGGACTTCGAATACGCAGTATTTT
>NA|TRBJ1-3|NA|TRBV30
CAWSVRRSSGNTIYF
TGTGCCTGGAGTGTACGACGGAGCTCTGGAAACACCATATATTTT
>TRBD2|TRBJ2-1|NA|TRBV5-1
CASSLSGTSGGSNEQFF
TGCGCCAGCAGCTTGTCTGGGACTAGCGGGGGTTCAAATGAGCAGTTCTTC
>NA|TRBJ2-1|once|TRBV5-4
CASSFVQGSYNEQFF
TGTGCCAGCAGCTTCGTACAGGGCTCCTACAATGAGCAGTTCTTC
>TRBD1|TRBJ2-3|NA|TRBV20-1
CSARTGGLDTQYF
TGCAGTGCAAGAACAGGGGGTTTGGATACGCAGTATTTT
>NA|TRBJ1-4|NA|TRBV6-6
CASSYGSREKLFF
TGTGCCAGCAGTTACGGTAGTCGTGAAAAACTGTTTTTT
>TRBD2|TRBJ2-1|NA|TRBV3-1
CASSQDPLAVPNEQFF
TGTGCCAGCAGCCAAGATCCGCTAGCGGTTCCCAATGAGCAGTTCTTC
>TRBD1|TRBJ2-5|once|TRBV6-6
CASRTGGANGATQYF
TGTGCCAGCAGAACAGGGGGCGCGAATGGCGCGACCCAGTACTTC
>NA|TRBJ2-4|once|TRBV5-1
CASSLNGEYIQYF
TGCGCCAGCAGCTTGAACGGGGAATACATTCAGTACTTC
>NA|TRBJ2-6|NA|TRBV10-3
CAISDNGVPGANVLTF
TGTGCCATCAGTGACAACGGGGTACCCGGGGCCAACGTCCTGACTTTC
>NA|TRBJ1-1|NA|TRBV28
CASSLPTEAFF
TGTGCCAGCAGTTTACCCACTGAAGCTTTCTTT
>NA|TRBJ2-1|NA|TRBV7-9
CASSFDRMQFF
TGTGCCAGCAGCTTCGACCGGATGCAGTTCTTC
>NA|TRBJ1-2|NA|TRBV30
CAWNAGSNYGYTF
TGTGCCTGGAACGCGGGCAGTAACTATGGCTACACCTTC